Described below is a single T cell receptor (beta chain) sequence and its context. Its antigen is not yet known. No base quality values were provided; no much bigger clone lies one nucleotide off. The collaborating institutions used their own protocols to collect whole blood in K2EDTA tubes. For TCRbeta analysis, collaborators shipped samples in one of three forms: frozen whole blood, isolated PBMCs, or DNA extracted from either of those sample types. The immunoSEQ Assay, a bias-controlled multiplex PCR, was used to amplify TCRbeta CDR3 regions from genomic DNA. The study's own analysis went as follows. Nucleated cell counts per sample were estimated from amplification of reference gene primers within the assay. To quantify the absolute abundance of each unique TCRbeta CDR3 rearrangement, sequence reads were collapsed and filtered. For each sample, productive Simpson clonality was calculated as the square root of Simpson's diversity index over productive rearrangements. TCRdb stores this immuneACCESS table with in-frame sequences only. Part of the clones is absent; in the studies checked, under half of the shortfall reflects unresolved V genes, and no reason is known for the rest. The V and J calls and clone size come from that table; D and trimming were worked out from the DNA. The sample table holds 170,000 or so clones, of which 83% were seen once. The ten largest clones capture about 1.6% of the sample.

This record comes from a study of blood T cell repertoires in COVID-19 (dated by TCRdb to about 2020). Describing the broader study: The collaborator samples originated in the United States, Italy and Spain and spanned the acute and convalescent phases of COVID-19. Deeply sampled blood TCRbeta repertoires from subjects exposed to, actively infected with, or recovered from COVID-19 were included in the dataset. The material from the prospective study consisted of cDNA or gDNA derived from T cells, B-cell-depleted T cells, or PBMCs. A freely available public database, intended as a resource for researchers studying the immune response to SARS-CoV-2, is where the repertoires were released. HLA class I and class II types, where available, came from metadata supplied by the sample provider rather than from assay-based typing. Samples came from the ongoing ImmuneRACE study (first 160 participants) plus 1,254 subjects from 6 global collaborators. The sample metadata nearly always contained a de-identified subject ID, COVID-19 status, age in years and sex. Results and caveats for the whole study, not just this receptor: How much clinical and demographic metadata was included differed by source and by participant, and the metadata was provided uncurated.

Sequenced input: peripheral blood. The TCR was taken from a human donor in a cohort sampled during active COVID-19.

Read as DNA, the sequence is TGTGCCAGAAGGTACGAACGTAGCGGAGGCACAGATACGCAGTATTTT. Its product reads: CARRYERSGGTDTQYF. The chain couples TRBV5-3 to TRBJ2-3; a tentative D call is TRBD2 (6 bases match). TRBV5-3 is an open reading frame, and its role is uncertain. CDR3 length: 16 amino acids, cysteine to phenylalanine. Only the CDR3 region is kept as DNA, spanning 48 bases read in frame from base 1. Cut back by 5 bases and 1 base, the V and J ends lie 17 bases apart.